This T cell receptor beta chain was obtained from a study of blood T cells in healthy people across ages. General observations from the study: In older individuals, TCR beta diversity per million T cells was lower, falling roughly linearly with age.

Germline V gene sequence: CDR1 SGHTA, CDR2 FQGNSA. V trimming: 6 bases; J trimming: 7 bases; junction bases outside the gene matches: 8. The CDR3 runs to 13 residues. RNA extraction gave at least 5.5 micrograms of total RNA per sample. A note on this clonotype: Its matching antigen is unknown.

Primers used in a second PCR of roughly 7 to 12 cycles were a sample-barcoded 5' primer and a J-beta primer mix. TCRdb called the 5' RACE reads again in MiXCR, with one record for every CDR3 protein. The profile covers 500,000 to 600,000 distinct CDR3 sequences, with approximately 30% appearing a single time and approximately 18% taken by the ten largest. This receptor was obtained from a woman in her sixties or seventies in good health. The sequencing input was blood. The V call is TRBV7-2, the J call TRBJ1-1; 7 nucleotides match TRBD1. CDR3: CASSSQGKVEAFF. The CDR3 DNA is TGTGCCAGCAGTTCACAGGGGAAGGTTGAAGCTTTCTTT.